Reported below is one T cell receptor (beta chain). Its antigen is not identified. TCRdb's table, derived via immunoSEQ multiplex PCR, lists solely in-frame clones and lacks some. The sample holds about 58,000 clones, around three quarters seen once. The record originates from a study of T cell clones after liver transplantation. Study-level background: Until 12-24 months post-transplant, subjects got standard immunosuppression and no induction. Draws occurred before transplant, before withdrawal, and after complete or failed withdrawal.

Study-wide points: The donor-reactive repertoire was only partly measurable in a couple of subjects, lacking donor cells. Compared with third party-reactive sequences, donor-reactive ones declined more, independent of withdrawal success.

Sample: CD4+ T cells from blood, taken at the roughly 15-month timepoint. This sequence originates from a human patient who received a liver transplant. Some T cells may originate from the graft donor.

In DNA form, the CDR3 reads TGTGCCAGCAGCTTGTCAAAAAACAATGAGCAGTTCTTC. Its translation is CASSLSKNNEQFF. This chain uses TRBV7-2 with TRBJ2-1; no definite D call. The CDR3 runs to 13 residues. CDR1 SGHTA and CDR2 FQGNSA come from the germline V gene. Between the trimmed V and J ends, which lost 3 bases and 5 bases, there was a span of 8 bases.